The rows below give T cell receptor beta chains drawn from one sample of a study of regulatory T cells in long-lasting Graves disease. TCRdb recomputed calls from the multiplex PCR reads with MiXCR, one row per CDR3 protein. The sample consists of roughly 420,000 distinct CDR3 sequences, about 15% of them appearing once. These data also featured in a second study, about T cells in Graves' hyperthyroidism and ophthalmopathy.

The specimen was peripheral blood mononuclear cells (PBMCs), collected at new diagnosis, from a patient treated with antithyroid drugs. The receptors originated from a woman aged 45-59 years with Graves disease. The CDR3 runs from the conserved cysteine through the conserved F or W. D genes are given only for firm matches. Some rows have no size entry. The others give once, few or many, or a class for an expanded clone.

cdr3_aa cdr3_nt cdr3_length j_call d_call v_call clone_size
CASSPLDREAEQFF TGTGCCAGCAGTCCCCTGGACAGGGAGGCTGAGCAGTTCTTC 14 TRBJ2-1 TRBD1 TRBV27 many
CASSPSSAYEQYF TGTGCCAGCAGCCCTTCTAGCGCCTACGAGCAGTACTTC 13 TRBJ2-7 . TRBV28 few
CAEGATNTEAFF TGTGCCGAAGGGGCGACGAACACTGAAGCTTTCTTT 12 TRBJ1-1 . TRBV6-1 .
CAWSVGGQPQHF TGTGCCTGGAGTGTCGGGGGCCAGCCCCAGCATTTT 12 TRBJ1-5 . TRBV30 .
CASSRSGRSYNEQFF TGTGCCAGCAGTCGGAGCGGGAGGAGCTACAATGAACAGTTCTTC 15 TRBJ2-1 TRBD2 TRBV2 many
CSASAFREATEAFF TGCAGTGCTAGTGCATTTAGGGAGGCCACTGAAGCTTTCTTT 14 TRBJ1-1 . TRBV20-1 many
CASSQLTGTFTDKNIQYF TGTGCCAGCAGCCAACTGACAGGGACATTCACTGACAAAAACATTCAGTACTTC 18 TRBJ2-4 TRBD1 TRBV3-1 many
CASSLPGTGFTEAFF TGTGCCAGCAGTTTACCCGGGACAGGGTTCACTGAAGCTTTCTTT 15 TRBJ1-1 TRBD1 TRBV28 many
CASSREGTGSREQFF TGCGCCAGCAGCCGGGAGGGGACAGGGTCGCGCGAGCAGTTCTTC 15 TRBJ2-1 . TRBV5-1 .
CASSYQLAADTQYF TGTGCCAGCAGTTACCAATTAGCGGCAGATACGCAGTATTTT 14 TRBJ2-3 . TRBV6-2/TRBV6-3 .
CASSLEFARTGELFF TGTGCCAGCAGCTTAGAGTTTGCTAGAACCGGGGAGCTGTTTTTT 15 TRBJ2-2 . TRBV7-2 few
CASSLAGGTNTEAFF TGTGCCAGCAGCCTGGCGGGGGGCACGAACACTGAAGCTTTCTTT 15 TRBJ1-1 . TRBV5-1 many
CASRPYKGAKRYLFF TGTGCCAGCAGACCTTACAAGGGGGCCAAGAGGTATCTGTTTTTT 15 TRBJ1-4 TRBD1 TRBV28 many
CSVGTENEKLFF TGCAGCGTCGGGACAGAGAATGAAAAACTGTTTTTT 12 TRBJ1-4 TRBD1 TRBV29-1 .
CASSFLGTDTQYF TGTGCCAGCAGCTTTTTGGGGACAGATACGCAGTATTTT 13 TRBJ2-3 . TRBV12-3/TRBV12-4 many
CASIEDRGNEQFF TGTGCCAGCATCGAGGACAGGGGGAATGAGCAGTTCTTC 13 TRBJ2-1 TRBD1 TRBV2 .
CASRSVRGPSYEQYF TGTGCCAGCAGGTCAGTCCGGGGTCCCTCCTACGAGCAGTACTTC 15 TRBJ2-7 . TRBV28 few
CASSLDGQGAPYEQYF TGTGCCAGCAGCTTAGATGGGCAGGGGGCTCCGTACGAGCAGTACTTC 16 TRBJ2-7 TRBD1 TRBV7-6 many
CASRLSVSTEAFF TGTGCCAGCAGATTGTCGGTCTCCACTGAAGCTTTCTTT 13 TRBJ1-1 . TRBV14 once
CASSWPDRTTEAFF TGTGCCAGCAGTTGGCCGGATCGGACCACTGAAGCTTTCTTT 14 TRBJ1-1 . TRBV28 many
CASSQGRPNEQFF TGTGCCAGCAGCCAAGGCAGACCCAATGAGCAGTTCTTC 13 TRBJ2-1 . TRBV14 many
CASSVPTGQPNTGELFF TGCGCCAGCAGCGTCCCTACAGGGCAACCGAACACCGGGGAGCTGTTTTTT 17 TRBJ2-2 . TRBV4-1 few
CSATRQGVNTEAFF TGCAGTGCTACTAGACAGGGCGTGAACACTGAAGCTTTCTTT 14 TRBJ1-1 TRBD1 TRBV20-1 .
CASSQKTGVDSVGYTF TGCGCCAGCAGCCAAAAGACAGGGGTGGATTCAGTAGGCTACACCTTC 16 TRBJ1-2 TRBD1 TRBV4-1 few
CSARVALFGKETQYF TGCAGTGCTAGAGTGGCTCTTTTCGGTAAAGAGACCCAGTACTTC 15 TRBJ2-5 . TRBV20-1 many
CASSLVGGRADEQYF TGTGCCAGCAGCTTAGTTGGCGGGAGGGCCGACGAGCAGTACTTC 15 TRBJ2-7 TRBD2 TRBV7-9 .
CASSGGGDRATYEQYF TGTGCCAGCAGCGGGGGGGGGGACAGGGCTACCTACGAGCAGTACTTC 16 TRBJ2-7 TRBD1 TRBV9 few
CASSVRTGSYEQYF TGTGCCAGCAGTGTGAGGACAGGGTCCTACGAGCAGTACTTC 14 TRBJ2-7 TRBD1 TRBV6-1 .
CASSASGGTYEQYF TGTGCCAGCTCAGCTAGCGGGGGGACCTACGAGCAGTACTTC 14 TRBJ2-7 TRBD2 TRBV18 many
CSARDLGGRAYEQYF TGCAGTGCTAGAGATTTAGGCGGGAGGGCCTACGAGCAGTACTTC 15 TRBJ2-7 TRBD2 TRBV20-1 .
CASSGWLAGSYEQYF TGTGCCAGTAGTGGTTGGCTAGCGGGATCCTACGAGCAGTACTTC 15 TRBJ2-7 TRBD2 TRBV19 .
CATSDPTWSEQFF TGTGCCACCAGTGACCCGACCTGGAGTGAGCAGTTCTTC 13 TRBJ2-1 . TRBV24-1 many
CSVDLGSGTGELFF TGCAGCGTTGATCTGGGATCGGGCACCGGGGAGCTGTTTTTT 14 TRBJ2-2 . TRBV29-1 few
CASSQVAGGRTAAFF TGTGCCAGCAGCCAAGTGGCAGGGGGCCGGACTGCAGCTTTCTTT 15 TRBJ1-1 TRBD1 TRBV3-1 few
CASSGIRDWEETQYF TGTGCCAGCAGCGGAATCCGGGACTGGGAAGAGACCCAGTACTTC 15 TRBJ2-5 . TRBV9 .
CASSPSGQGNTGELFF TGTGCCAGCAGTCCCTCGGGACAGGGGAACACCGGGGAGCTGTTTTTT 16 TRBJ2-2 TRBD1 TRBV27 .
CSVAQGSGYTF TGCAGCGTTGCTCAGGGTTCTGGCTACACCTTC 11 TRBJ1-2 . TRBV29-1 few
CASSETVGGSYNEQFF TGTGCCAGCAGTGAGACGGTGGGGGGTTCCTACAATGAGCAGTTCTTC 16 TRBJ2-1 . TRBV2 many
CASSLNLAKNIQYF TGTGCCAGCAGCTTGAACCTAGCCAAAAACATTCAGTACTTC 14 TRBJ2-4 . TRBV5-1 many
CASSRRTGGETQYF TGTGCCAGCAGCCGCCGGACGGGTGGAGAGACCCAGTACTTC 14 TRBJ2-5 . TRBV14 many
CAITSEQGSTDTQYF TGTGCCATAACCTCCGAACAGGGGAGCACAGATACGCAGTATTTT 15 TRBJ2-3 TRBD1 TRBV28 many
CASSSSPSNNEQFF TGTGCCAGCAGTAGCTCTCCTAGCAACAATGAGCAGTTCTTC 14 TRBJ2-1 . TRBV6-1 .
CASSIYPGEQYF TGTGCCAGTAGTATTTACCCCGGGGAGCAGTACTTC 12 TRBJ2-7 . TRBV19 .
CASSLVQGSEAFF TGTGCCAGCAGTTTAGTACAGGGCAGTGAAGCTTTCTTT 13 TRBJ1-1 . TRBV12-3/TRBV12-4 many
CASSPRAYNSPLHF TGTGCCAGCAGTCCCCGGGCCTATAATTCACCCCTCCACTTT 14 TRBJ1-6 . TRBV28 many
CSATRPDEKLFF TGCAGTGCTACCCGCCCCGATGAAAAACTGTTTTTT 12 TRBJ1-4 . TRBV20-1 few
CASSDQQPNTEAFF TGTGCCAGCAGTGATCAACAACCGAACACTGAAGCTTTCTTT 14 TRBJ1-1 . TRBV6-1 many
CASSNPPGTSGTYNEQFF TGTGCCAGCAGCAACCCTCCCGGGACTAGCGGGACCTACAATGAGCAGTTCTTC 18 TRBJ2-1 TRBD2 TRBV9 many
CASSLTGDIYTGELFF TGCGCCAGCAGCCTAACTGGGGACATCTACACCGGGGAGCTGTTTTTT 16 TRBJ2-2 . TRBV5-1 .
CASSPYRGRVETQYF TGTGCCAGCAGCCCATACAGGGGTCGGGTGGAGACCCAGTACTTC 15 TRBJ2-5 TRBD1 TRBV14 .
CASSPRPTGLTNEQFF TGTGCCAGCAGCCCCCGCCCCACAGGGCTCACCAATGAGCAGTTCTTC 16 TRBJ2-1 . TRBV7-8 many
CASSLGSGTSGTSYEQYF TGCGCCAGCAGCTTGGGGTCGGGGACTAGCGGGACTTCCTACGAGCAGTACTTC 18 TRBJ2-7 TRBD2 TRBV5-1 few
CASSRRGYFVDEQFF TGCGCCAGCAGTCGGAGGGGGTATTTTGTTGATGAGCAGTTCTTC 15 TRBJ2-1 . TRBV5-1 few